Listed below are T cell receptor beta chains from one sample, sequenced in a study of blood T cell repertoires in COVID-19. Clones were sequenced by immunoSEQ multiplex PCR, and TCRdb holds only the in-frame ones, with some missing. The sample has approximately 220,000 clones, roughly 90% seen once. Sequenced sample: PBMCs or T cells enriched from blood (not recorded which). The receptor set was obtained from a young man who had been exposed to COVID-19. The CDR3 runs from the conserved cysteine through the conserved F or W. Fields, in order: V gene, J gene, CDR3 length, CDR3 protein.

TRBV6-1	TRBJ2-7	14	CASSEAGRVGEQYF
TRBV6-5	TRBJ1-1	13	CASSYLGGTEAFF
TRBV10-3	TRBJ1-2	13	CAISDPRDGGYTF
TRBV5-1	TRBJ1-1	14	CASSGQGGATEAFF
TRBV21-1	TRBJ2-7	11	CASSPRYEQYF
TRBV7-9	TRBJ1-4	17	CASSHRVTGAINEKLFF
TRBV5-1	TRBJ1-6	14	CASSWDNNNSPLHF
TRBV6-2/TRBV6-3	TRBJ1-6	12	CASSSPNSPLHF
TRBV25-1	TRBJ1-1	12	CASSEIGGEAFF
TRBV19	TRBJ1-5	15	CASSWTAKFDQPQHF
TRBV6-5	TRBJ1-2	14	CASTTRGARYGYTF
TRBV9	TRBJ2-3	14	CASSVVGGADTQYF
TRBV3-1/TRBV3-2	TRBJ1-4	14	CASSQTATNEKLFF
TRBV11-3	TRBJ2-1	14	CASSLTGFHNEQFF
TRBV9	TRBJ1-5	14	CASSVGSDRWPQHF
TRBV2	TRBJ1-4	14	CASSADRTNEKLFF
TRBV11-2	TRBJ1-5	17	CASSLGQGAYSNQPQHF
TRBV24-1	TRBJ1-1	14	CATSDFLGAPEAFF
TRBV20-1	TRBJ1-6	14	CSASFPENNSPLHF
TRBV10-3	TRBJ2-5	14	CAISESGDKETQYF
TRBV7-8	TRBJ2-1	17	CASSLVRVTSGYNEQFF
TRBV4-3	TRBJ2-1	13	CASSQGTGNEQFF
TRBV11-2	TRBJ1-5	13	CASSLRGNQPQHF
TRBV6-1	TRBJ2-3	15	CASSEALTGVDTQYF
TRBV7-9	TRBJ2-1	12	CASSPVLREQFF
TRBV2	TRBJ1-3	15	CASRRLTGIGNTIYF
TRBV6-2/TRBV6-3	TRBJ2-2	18	CASSRGARMTKNTGELFF
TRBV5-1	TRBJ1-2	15	CASSRRQGTNYGYTF
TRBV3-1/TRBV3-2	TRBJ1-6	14	CASSSGRGRSPLHF
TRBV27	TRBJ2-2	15	CASRGDRVTTGELFF
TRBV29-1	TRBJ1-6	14	CSVAHDHRGSPLHF
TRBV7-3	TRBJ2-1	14	CASSFSGGMDEQFF
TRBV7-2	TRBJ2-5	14	CASSFLRGQETQYF
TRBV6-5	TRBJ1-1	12	CASQGEFTEAFF